The 20 T cell receptor beta chains reported below all come from one sample, sequenced in a study of cytomegalovirus exposure and HLA in healthy donors. It was with 60 Vbeta and 13 Jbeta primers that the PCR ran. Some clones are missing from TCRdb's copy, which holds only in-frame ones; the method was immunoSEQ multiplex PCR. The data contain 95,000 to 150,000 clones, 60% to 85% of them seen just once; the ten biggest clones take up roughly 3.1%. The sample consisted of PBMCs. All receptors derive from a man aged 30-40 years in good health and CMV-seronegative.

J is TRBJ2-1 and V is TRBV14; a weak D match, TRBD2 (6 bases). Germline V gene data show CDR1 as SGHDN and CDR2 as FVKESK. This CDR3 is built from 15 residues. Trimming removed 2 bases from V and 4 bases from J, with 12 bases in between. CDR3: CASSQMLAEYNEQFF. CDR3 sequence (DNA): TGTGCCAGCAGCCAAATGTTAGCGGAGTACAATGAGCAGTTCTTC.

This chain links TRBV2 with TRBJ1-6; 7 bases match TRBD1. Germline V gene data show CDR1 as SNHLY and CDR2 as FYNNEI. The CDR3 spans 14 residues. V dropped 5 bases and J dropped 4; count of bases not matched to a gene: 2. The CDR3 region is CASSKQGYNSPLHF. The CDR3 DNA reads as TGTGCCAGCAGTAAACAGGGGTATAATTCACCCCTCCACTTT.

The chain carries TRBV9 and TRBJ1-4; D might be TRBD1 (6 bases). There are 14 residues in the CDR3. The germline V gene has CDR1 SGDLS and CDR2 YYNGEE. The V gene lost 0 bases and the J gene lost 8 bases, with 11 bases spanning the gap. CDR3 DNA: TGTGCCAGCAGCGTAGCACAGGGCGGCGAAAAACTGTTTTTT. Amino acids: CASSVAQGGEKLFF.

The chain employs TRBV7-3 and TRBJ1-1, with a possible D match to TRBD1 (6 bases). Germline V gene data show CDR1 as SGHTA and CDR2 as FQGTGA. The CDR3 length is 14 residues. V was shortened by 4 bases and J by 1 base, with 10 bases between the two germline ends. CDR3 residues: CASSSGHSNTEAFF. In DNA, the CDR3 is TGTGCCAGCAGCTCGGGACACTCGAACACTGAAGCTTTCTTT.

This sequence joins TRBV10-3 and TRBJ2-1; TRBD2 matches at 10 bases. Germline V lookup: CDR1 ENHRY, CDR2 SYGVKD. V dropped 10 bases and J dropped 3; count of bases not matched to a gene: 6. The CDR3 totals 14 residues. CDR3 in amino acids: CATLLAGGYNEQFF. CDR3 nucleotides: TGTGCCACCCTATTAGCGGGGGGCTACAATGAGCAGTTCTTC.

This clone was detected only once. This chain uses TRBV7-3 with TRBJ2-1, with 9 positions matching TRBD1. The J segment lost 10 bases and the V segment lost 2 bases, leaving 9 bases of the junction unmatched. This CDR3 comprises 15 residues. From germline, CDR1 is SGHTA and CDR2 FQGTGA. CDR3 sequence reads: CASSLLGQGRGEQFF. The CDR3 nucleotides are TGTGCCAGCAGCTTATTGGGACAGGGTAGAGGGGAGCAGTTCTTC.

This clone has a single count. The rearrangement uses TRBV4-1 and TRBJ1-1; the match to TRBD1 covers 7 bases. The V gene's germline CDR1 is MGHRA and CDR2 YSYEKL. The CDR3 totals 15 residues. Unmatched junction bases numbered 11, after V lost 0 bases and J lost 10 bases. The CDR3 coding sequence is TGCGCCAGCAGCCAAGATGGAAGGCAGGGGGGTGGAGCTTTCTTT. Its protein product is CASSQDGRQGGGAFF.

V usage is TRBV11-2 and J usage is TRBJ1-1; weak D call: TRBD1 (6 bases). Germline V lookup: CDR1 SGHAT, CDR2 FQNNGV. The CDR3 length is 12 residues. Trimming cost V 5 bases and J 8 bases, with 12 bases left between them. The CDR3 nucleotides are TGTGCCAGCAGCCCTACGGGGACAGAAGCTTTCTTT. Translated, it gives CASSPTGTEAFF.

This clone was seen a single time. V is TRBV27 and J is TRBJ2-7, with 12 bases identical to TRBD1. Losses at the gene ends were 3 bases for V and 5 bases for J; bases not matched to a gene: 8. This CDR3 comprises 16 residues. Germline V gene sequence: CDR1 MNHEY, CDR2 SMNVEV (reference sequence). The CDR3 bases are TGTGCCAGCAGTTTGAGGGACAGGGGGCGCAAAGACGAGCAGTACTTC. Translating gives CASSLRDRGRKDEQYF.

The gene calls are TRBV6-6 and TRBJ1-4, with 8 bases matching TRBD1. CDR3 size: 15 residues. J gave up 8 bases and V 6 bases, and 11 bases lay outside the gene matches. Germline V gene sequence: CDR1 MNHNY, CDR2 SVGAGI (reference sequence). The CDR3 here is CASSRPGTGEEKLFF. CDR3 bases: TGTGCCAGCAGCAGACCCGGGACAGGAGAAGAAAAACTGTTTTTT.

This clone was counted only a few times. The genes are TRBV6-5 and TRBJ2-7, with TRBD1 as a possible D gene (6 bases). This CDR3 contains 14 residues. The germline CDR1 and CDR2 sequences are MNHEY and SVGAGI. Trimming took 7 bases from V and 3 from J, leaving 16 bases between them. The CDR3 DNA reads as TGTGCCAGCACCTCCGACAGGTCCCGCTACGAGCAGTACTTC. Its translation is CASTSDRSRYEQYF.

CDR3 region: CASSGQDRGLEKLFF. The DNA of the CDR3 is TGTGCCAGCAGTGGCCAGGACAGGGGGCTTGAAAAACTGTTTTTT. J is TRBJ1-4 and V is TRBV25-1, with 11 bases identical to TRBD1. Trimming cost V 4 bases and J 7 bases; bases outside gene matches: 5. This CDR3 has 15 amino acids. Germline CDR1 MGHDK, CDR2 SYGVNS.

The rearrangement joins TRBV6-5 to TRBJ1-3; 9 bases are a match to TRBD1. The CDR3 length is 15 residues. CDR1 is MNHEY and CDR2 is SVGAGI in the germline V gene. The J segment lost 4 bases and the V segment lost 2 bases, leaving 3 bases of the junction unmatched. The CDR3 nucleotides are TGTGCCAGCAGTTACGGGACAGGGACCGGAAACACCATATATTTT. It codes for CASSYGTGTGNTIYF.

This clone showed up just a few times. V gene TRBV19 combines with J gene TRBJ1-2, with a weak D call TRBD1 (5 bases). The CDR3 consists of 14 residues. Trimming pared 4 bases from V and 3 bases from J, leaving 12 bases between. Germline V CDR1 and CDR2: LNHDA, SQIVND (reference sequence). The CDR3 DNA is TGTGCCAGTAGTAGTACCGACAGCTACTATGGCTACACCTTC. It translates to CASSSTDSYYGYTF.

V gene TRBV27 combines with J gene TRBJ2-1; 16 nucleotides match TRBD2. The CDR3 totals 16 residues. The junction had 5 bases not matched to a gene; V was cut back by 4 bases and J by 8 bases. CDR1 MNHEY and CDR2 SMNVEV come from the germline V gene (reference sequence). For the CDR3, the DNA is TGTGCCAGCAGTTCAGGGACTAGCGGGGGGGCCGATGAGCAGTTCTTC. Its protein is CASSSGTSGGADEQFF.

The rearrangement joins TRBV6-5 to TRBJ2-3; a possible D gene is TRBD2 (5 bases). The V gene's germline CDR1 is MNHEY and CDR2 SVGAGI. Trimming shortened V by 2 bases and J by 2 bases, and 8 bases separated the two germline ends. This CDR3 contains 14 residues. The CDR3 region is CASSYEGSTDTQYF. CDR3 DNA sequence: TGTGCCAGCAGTTACGAGGGATCCACAGATACGCAGTATTTT.

The chain links TRBV9 to TRBJ2-7, with 8 bases that match TRBD1. CDR3 length: 15 amino acids. Germline CDR1 reads SGDLS; CDR2 reads YYNGEE. Losses at the gene ends were 4 bases for V and 2 bases for J; bases not matched to a gene: 8. CDR3 nucleotides: TGTGCCAGCAGCCCCTCGGACAGGGTCGCCTACGAGCAGTACTTC. Protein: CASSPSDRVAYEQYF. Full variable domain (remainder filled in from reference TRBV9 and TRBJ2-7): DSGVTQTPKHLITATGQRVTLRCSPRSGDLSVYWYQQSLDQGLQFLIQYYNGEERAKGNILERFSAQQFPDLHSELNLSSLELGDSALYFCASSPSDRVAYEQYFGPGTRLTVT.

The J gene is TRBJ2-3, the V gene TRBV27; the D gene is possibly TRBD1 (6 bases). Trimming took off 1 base at V and 5 bases at J, with 13 bases between the two ends. The CDR3 has 15 residues. Looked up from germline, CDR1 is MNHEY and CDR2 is SMNVEV (reference sequence). This chain's CDR3 is CASSLLGAGKDTQYF. The CDR3 DNA follows: TGTGCCAGCAGTTTATTGGGGGCAGGAAAAGATACGCAGTATTTT.

CDR3 nucleotides: TGTGCCAGCAGTGTGACAGATTACAATGAGCAGTTCTTC. Translation: CASSVTDYNEQFF. This chain links TRBV6-1 with TRBJ2-1; TRBD1 is a possible D gene (5 bases). Per germline, CDR1 MNHNS and CDR2 SASEGT. V was trimmed by 4 bases and J by 4 bases, leaving 8 bases between them. This CDR3 contains 13 residues.

J is TRBJ2-1 and V is TRBV29-1, with 11 nucleotides matching TRBD2. J lost 7 bases, V lost 2 bases, and 7 bases had no gene match. CDR3 length: 15 residues. In germline, CDR1 is SQVTM, CDR2 ANQGSEA. The CDR3 protein is CSVEPTLAGGNEQFF. DNA for the CDR3: TGCAGCGTTGAACCTACCCTAGCGGGAGGTAATGAGCAGTTCTTC.